A selection of T cell receptor beta chains follows, all from one sample in a study of T cell changes during pregnancy in multiple sclerosis. Repertoires were generated with immunoSEQ multiplex PCR, while TCRdb's copy carries only in-frame clones and drops some. The sample lists just over 40,000 clones, approximately 89% occurring once. The sequences come from peripheral blood, collected in the first trimester of pregnancy. The receptors stem from a female donor in good health, enrolled as a control in a pregnancy study. CDR3s include the opening cysteine and the closing phenylalanine or tryptophan. A D gene is named only where the DNA matches it firmly. Clone size is stated in some rows and not others, as once, few, many or a class when expanded.

D	V	J	size	CDR3	DNA
TRBD1	TRBV7-9	TRBJ1-2	NA	CASRLQGINYGYTF	TGTGCCAGCAGATTACAGGGGATTAACTATGGCTACACCTTC
NA	TRBV7-3	TRBJ2-1	NA	CASSLGVLANEQFF	TGTGCCAGCAGCTTAGGAGTGCTCGCTAATGAGCAGTTCTTC
TRBD2	TRBV28	TRBJ2-1	NA	CASSFQPASGVYNEQFF	TGTGCCAGCAGTTTTCAGCCGGCTAGCGGGGTCTACAATGAGCAGTTCTTC
TRBD1	TRBV5-1	TRBJ1-1	NA	CASSWGQGGNTEAFF	TGCGCCAGCAGCTGGGGACAGGGAGGAAACACTGAAGCTTTCTTT
TRBD1	TRBV25-1	TRBJ1-4	NA	CASSEGQGAGEKLFF	TGTGCCAGCAGTGAGGGACAGGGTGCTGGGGAAAAACTGTTTTTT
NA	TRBV7-9	TRBJ2-7	NA	CASSFHYYEQYF	TGTGCCAGCAGCTTCCACTACTACGAGCAGTACTTC
TRBD1	TRBV7-2	TRBJ1-2	NA	CASSSPGQPLTGYTF	TGTGCCAGCAGCTCTCCGGGACAGCCCTTAACCGGCTACACCTTC
NA	TRBV5-1	TRBJ1-1	NA	CASSLDRTVLEAFF	TGCGCCAGCAGCTTGGATCGGACAGTCCTGGAAGCTTTCTTT
NA	TRBV6-1	TRBJ1-1	NA	CASSEEGDGGAEAFF	TGTGCCAGCAGTGAAGAGGGGGATGGGGGCGCTGAAGCTTTCTTT
NA	TRBV10-3	TRBJ1-2	once	CAISEWGGESGGYTF	TGTGCCATCAGTGAGTGGGGGGGGGAGTCCGGCGGCTACACCTTC
NA	TRBV27	TRBJ2-2	NA	CASSLSGGGTNTGELFF	TGTGCCAGCAGCCTCAGCGGAGGAGGGACCAACACCGGGGAGCTGTTTTTT
TRBD1	TRBV19	TRBJ1-2	NA	CASRYQGAVSGYTF	TGTGCCAGTCGTTACCAGGGGGCAGTAAGTGGCTACACCTTC
TRBD1	TRBV6-6	TRBJ1-2	NA	CASSYDRGIDYGYTF	TGTGCCAGCAGTTACGACAGGGGGATCGACTATGGCTACACCTTC
TRBD1	TRBV7-8	TRBJ1-2	once	CASSPKGAVDYGYTF	TGTGCCAGCAGCCCCAAGGGGGCTGTCGACTATGGCTACACCTTC
NA	TRBV28	TRBJ1-5	NA	CASSLWGQGSNQPQHF	TGTGCCAGCAGTTTATGGGGGCAGGGAAGCAATCAGCCCCAGCATTTT
TRBD1	TRBV29-1	TRBJ1-6	NA	CSVGTGEGSPLHF	TGCAGCGTGGGGACAGGGGAAGGCTCACCCCTCCACTTT
TRBD1	TRBV7-8	TRBJ1-1	NA	CASSLGGQAVRAFF	TGTGCCAGCAGCTTAGGGGGACAGGCGGTGAGAGCTTTCTTT
TRBD2	TRBV7-9	TRBJ2-7	NA	CASSFPSGGISYEQYF	TGTGCCAGCAGCTTCCCATCGGGGGGTATCTCCTACGAGCAGTACTTC
NA	TRBV19	TRBJ1-5	NA	CASRGHVPNQPQHF	TGTGCCAGTAGAGGACATGTTCCCAATCAGCCCCAGCATTTT
NA	TRBV2	TRBJ1-2	NA	CASSEGRNYGYTF	TGTGCCAGCAGTGAGGGGCGTAACTATGGCTACACCTTC
NA	TRBV9	TRBJ1-6	NA	CASSPTPQGGLGVNSPLHF	TGTGCCAGCAGTCCGACCCCTCAGGGAGGGCTGGGCGTTAATTCACCCCTCCACTTT
TRBD1	TRBV5-4	TRBJ2-7	NA	CASSPGQGMVYEQYF	TGTGCCAGCAGCCCGGGACAGGGGATGGTGTACGAGCAGTACTTC
NA	TRBV6-1	TRBJ2-7	NA	CASSEGGSSSYEQYF	TGTGCCAGCAGTGAAGGGGGCAGCAGCTCCTACGAGCAGTACTTC
TRBD2	TRBV27	TRBJ2-1	NA	CASSLSSGRMNNEQFF	TGTGCCAGCAGTCTGTCTAGCGGGAGGATGAACAATGAGCAGTTCTTC
TRBD2	TRBV6-4	TRBJ2-2	NA	CASSANSGGVNTGELFF	TGTGCCAGCAGTGCCAATAGCGGGGGGGTGAACACCGGGGAGCTGTTTTTT
TRBD1	TRBV6-4	TRBJ1-6	medium-sized	CASPGQGNSPLHF	TGTGCCAGTCCGGGACAGGGGAATTCACCCCTCCACTTT
NA	TRBV6-5	TRBJ1-1	NA	CASSYPGRGGNTEAFF	TGTGCCAGCAGTTACCCCGGGAGGGGAGGGAACACTGAAGCTTTCTTT
NA	TRBV4-1	TRBJ2-7	NA	CASSQGLLGREQYF	TGCGCCAGCAGCCAAGGACTACTGGGGAGGGAGCAGTACTTC
TRBD1	TRBV18	TRBJ1-5	NA	CASSSGQVSGPQHF	TGTGCCAGCTCATCTGGACAGGTCTCTGGGCCCCAGCATTTT
NA	TRBV5-6	TRBJ1-1	NA	CASSVDSNTEAFF	TGTGCCAGCAGCGTGGACAGTAACACTGAAGCTTTCTTT
TRBD2	TRBV2	TRBJ2-1	once	CASTLAGGPNEQFF	TGTGCCAGCACTCTAGCGGGAGGGCCCAATGAGCAGTTCTTC
NA	TRBV10-3	TRBJ1-2	NA	CAISDPGGYTF	TGTGCCATCAGCGACCCGGGTGGCTACACCTTC
TRBD1	TRBV4-3	TRBJ1-2	NA	CASSHSPVTGANYGYTF	TGCGCCAGCAGCCACTCCCCTGTGACAGGGGCTAACTATGGCTACACCTTC
TRBD2	TRBV4-2	TRBJ2-3	few	CASSQGVAAGGADTQYF	TGTGCCAGCAGCCAAGGTGTAGCAGCGGGAGGGGCAGATACGCAGTATTTT
NA	TRBV7-9	TRBJ1-1	NA	CASSLDGGANEAFF	TGTGCCAGCAGCTTAGACGGTGGGGCAAATGAAGCTTTCTTT
TRBD1	TRBV14	TRBJ1-4	NA	CASSQKGQGPSNEKLFF	TGTGCCAGCAGCCAGAAGGGACAGGGGCCTTCTAATGAAAAACTGTTTTTT
TRBD1	TRBV2	TRBJ1-6	NA	CASSETGTGNSPLHF	TGTGCCAGCAGTGAAACAGGGACAGGAAATTCACCCCTCCACTTT
NA	TRBV5-4	TRBJ2-4	once	CASSLDSSTRGNIQYF	TGTGCCAGCAGCTTGGATTCTTCGACCCGGGGAAACATTCAGTACTTC
TRBD2	TRBV19	TRBJ2-3	NA	CASSYLAGALTDTQYF	TGTGCCAGTAGTTACCTAGCGGGGGCCCTCACAGATACGCAGTATTTT
TRBD1	TRBV7-2	TRBJ2-7	NA	CASSPGTGPVSKYF	TGTGCCAGCAGCCCGGGGACAGGGCCCGTCTCTAAGTACTTC
NA	TRBV9	TRBJ1-3	NA	CASAPTGLSGNTIYF	TGTGCCAGCGCTCCCACAGGTCTCTCTGGAAACACCATATATTTT
TRBD1	TRBV2	TRBJ1-4	NA	CASRDLLPGQGAPREKLFF	TGTGCCAGCAGGGATTTACTACCGGGACAGGGGGCGCCGAGAGAAAAACTGTTTTTT
NA	TRBV6-1	TRBJ2-1	NA	CATLYLAYNEQFF	TGTGCCACCCTCTATCTAGCTTACAATGAGCAGTTCTTC
NA	TRBV4-1	TRBJ2-2	NA	CASSQDWAVANTGELFF	TGCGCCAGCAGCCAAGATTGGGCAGTCGCGAACACCGGGGAGCTGTTTTTT
TRBD2	TRBV19	TRBJ2-1	NA	CASSMRTSGSDEQFF	TGTGCCAGTAGTATGAGGACTAGCGGGAGCGATGAGCAGTTCTTC
NA	TRBV9	TRBJ2-1	NA	CASSVGGGANNEQFF	TGTGCCAGCAGCGTAGGTGGCGGGGCGAACAATGAGCAGTTCTTC